These 24 T cell receptor beta chains were all obtained from the same sample, sequenced in a study of human T cells and chemical hapten exposure. Time point indicated: patch test 1, 2 weeks after DPC sensitization. The treatment here: therapeutic diphenylcyclopropenone sensitization with weekly scalp DPC. TCRdb ran MiXCR on the RACE reads and lists one entry per CDR3 protein. This table has about 340,000 distinct CDR3 sequences, 6% to 8.5% appearing once. Sequenced here: whole blood, sampled in connection with sensitization to the hapten diphenylcyclopropenone (DPC). These receptor sequences come from a woman between 18 and 29 years old with alopecia areata. Some clones in this sample may be carry-over from other donors' samples.

This clonotype was observed many times. V and J are TRBV20-1 and TRBJ1-6; maybe TRBD1 (5 bases). The CDR3 totals 16 residues. V was clipped by 4 bases and J by 7 bases, with 20 bases between them. Germline-derived CDR1 and CDR2 are DFQATT and SNEGSKA (reference sequence). The CDR3 coding sequence is TGCAGTGCTAACCGCAGGGCGCTCATCGGAAATTCACCCCTCCACTTT. Translating gives CSANRRALIGNSPLHF.

The V and J genes are TRBV3-1 and TRBJ2-2; D tentatively reads TRBD1 or TRBD2 (5 bases each). This CDR3 is 14 amino acids long. Trimming took 1 base from V and 6 from J, leaving 9 bases between them. The germline V gene has CDR1 LGHDT and CDR2 YNNKEL (reference sequence). CDR3 DNA sequence: TGTGCCAGCAGCCAAGCTGGGGGTGCCGGGGAGCTGTTTTTT. Its protein is CASSQAGGAGELFF.

This chain connects TRBV11-2 to TRBJ2-1; a weak D match, TRBD2 (6 bases). V was pared by 5 bases and J by 7 bases, with 12 bases between. This CDR3 is 13 amino acids long. CDR1 and CDR2 from the germline V gene are SGHAT and FQNNGV. CDR3 sequence: CASSPRGKNEQFF. The CDR3 bases are TGTGCCAGCAGCCCTCGGGGGAAGAATGAGCAGTTCTTC.

Note on this clonotype: Mismatch with germline at one junction end may stem from a read error. The DNA for the CDR3 is TGTGGCAGCAGCTCCGGACTGGCACCTAACACCGGGGAGCTGTTTTTT. Its protein is CGSSSGLAPNTGELFF. V and J are TRBV7-6 and TRBJ2-2, with a tentative D call TRBD2 (5 bases). This CDR3 comprises 16 residues. Germline V gives CDR1 SGHVS, CDR2 FNYEAQ.

This clonotype was counted a few times. This chain links TRBV18 with TRBJ2-3; 11 nucleotides agree with TRBD2. V was pared by 6 bases and J by 4 bases, with 6 bases of the junction left unmatched. The CDR3 length is 15 residues. Germline V gene lookup returns CDR1 KGHSH and CDR2 LQKENI. DNA for the CDR3: TGTGCCAGCTCCCCTAGCGGGGGGCTCGCAGATACGCAGTATTTT. Translated: CASSPSGGLADTQYF.

This clonotype was counted many times. V and J are TRBV20-1 and TRBJ2-7; no firm D call. Germline assignment: CDR1 DFQATT and CDR2 SNEGSKA (reference sequence). V lost 6 bases, J lost 7 bases, and 16 bases lay in between. This CDR3 spans 12 amino acids. CDR3 amino acids: CSATYLGFEQYF. Written as DNA, the CDR3 is TGCAGTGCCACCTACCTGGGTTTTGAGCAGTACTTC.

This clonotype was recorded many times. The chain employs TRBV3-1 and TRBJ2-5, with 7 nucleotides matching TRBD1. The CDR3 totals 14 residues. Germline CDR1 LGHDT, CDR2 YNNKEL (reference sequence). Trimming removed 4 bases from V and 3 bases from J; junction bases left unmatched: 5. The CDR3 bases are TGTGCCAGCAGCCTTCGACAGGGCGAAGAGACCCAGTACTTC. This translates into CASSLRQGEETQYF.

The chain recombines TRBV27 with TRBJ2-7, with 9 bases aligning to TRBD1. V lost 5 bases and J lost 0; bases outside the gene matches: 11. The CDR3 length is 17 residues. Germline V gene sequence: CDR1 MNHEY, CDR2 SMNVEV (reference sequence). CDR3 nucleotide sequence: TGTGCCAGCAGTGAAGAAAGGGGGACAGGGTTCTCCTACGAGCAGTACTTC. Translating gives CASSEERGTGFSYEQYF.

This clonotype is a singleton in its sample. The V gene is TRBV4-2, the J gene TRBJ1-5; D is undetermined. Germline CDR1 is LGHNA and CDR2 is YNFKEQ. The CDR3 has 15 amino acids. The V gene lost 0 bases and the J gene lost 2 bases, with 8 bases spanning the gap. CDR3 coding DNA: TGTGCCAGCAGCCAAGACGGGAACGGCAATCAGCCCCAGCATTTT. It codes for CASSQDGNGNQPQHF.

The rearrangement uses TRBV7-9 and TRBJ1-2; 7 positions agree with TRBD1. The CDR3 has 13 amino acids. Germline V gene data show CDR1 as SEHNR and CDR2 as FQNEAQ (reference sequence). Losses at the gene ends were 2 bases for V and 8 bases for J; bases not matched to a gene: 5. The CDR3 DNA follows: TGTGCCAGCAGCTTAAGCAGGGGGGAAGGCTACACCTTC. This codes for CASSLSRGEGYTF.

The CDR3 bases are TGTGCCAGCAGCTTTTCTAGCGTTGAGCAGTTCTTC. Amino acid sequence: CASSFSSVEQFF. The gene calls are TRBV7-9 and TRBJ2-1; maybe TRBD2 (6 bases). V lost 3 bases, J lost 9 bases, and 9 bases lay in between. CDR3 size: 12 residues. CDR1 SEHNR and CDR2 FQNEAQ come from the germline V gene (reference sequence).

The sample holds a few counts of this clonotype. The J gene is TRBJ2-1, the V gene TRBV19; weak D call: TRBD2 (7 bases). Germline V lookup: CDR1 LNHDA, CDR2 SQIVND (reference sequence). The CDR3 contains 14 residues. Trimming took off 4 bases at V and 15 bases at J, with 22 bases between the two ends. CDR3 residues: CASSRGWGGADLFF. In DNA form, the CDR3 reads TGTGCCAGTAGTAGGGGCTGGGGGGGCGCCGACCTGTTCTTC. The full variable domain, completed using reference TRBV19 and TRBJ2-1, is DGGITQSPKYLFRKEGQNVTLSCEQNLNHDAMYWYRQDPGQGLRLIYYSQIVNDFQKGDIAEGYSVSREKKESFPLTVTSAQKNPTAFYLCASSRGWGGADLFFGPGTRLTVL.

The CDR3 DNA reads as TGTGCCACCAGCAGAGATCAGGGGAGCTATGGCTACACCTTC. Its protein product is CATSRDQGSYGYTF. This chain joins TRBV15 and TRBJ1-2, with D perhaps matching TRBD1 (6 bases). The germline CDR1 and CDR2 sequences are LNHNV and YYDKDF (reference sequence). The ends were cut back, 0 bases at V and 4 bases at J, with 9 bases in the middle. The CDR3 length is 14 residues.

This clonotype was counted ten times or more. The CDR3 DNA is TGTGCCAGCTCAGGGGGATATCCCTACGAGCAGTACTTC. Its translation: CASSGGYPYEQYF. The V gene is TRBV18, the J gene TRBJ2-7, with D perhaps assigned TRBD1 or TRBD2 (5 bases each). In germline, CDR1 is KGHSH, CDR2 LQKENI. The CDR3 is 13 amino acids. Trimming pared 5 bases from V and 2 bases from J, leaving 10 bases between.

This clonotype was observed a few times. The chain joins TRBV9 to TRBJ2-3, with D uncertain. Germline-derived CDR1 and CDR2 are SGDLS and YYNGEE. The CDR3 sequence is 15 residues long. Trimming left V 3 bases short and J 6 bases short, with 17 bases between. CDR3 DNA: TGTGCCAGCAGCGCTACCGACCTGAAGATGGATACGCAGTATTTT. Translation: CASSATDLKMDTQYF. The full variable domain, rest sourced from reference TRBV9 and TRBJ2-3, is DSGVTQTPKHLITATGQRVTLRCSPRSGDLSVYWYQQSLDQGLQFLIQYYNGEERAKGNILERFSAQQFPDLHSELNLSSLELGDSALYFCASSATDLKMDTQYFGPGTRLTVL.

This clonotype was seen repeatedly, ten times or more. The CDR3 loop is CSARDLSSGYSYEQYF. CDR3 coding DNA: TGCAGTGCTAGAGATTTGTCTAGCGGATACTCCTACGAGCAGTACTTC. The rearrangement uses TRBV20-1 and TRBJ2-7, with TRBD2 identical over 7 bases. CDR1 DFQATT and CDR2 SNEGSKA come from the germline V gene (reference sequence). V dropped 0 bases and J dropped 0; count of bases not matched to a gene: 8. This CDR3 region has 16 residues.

This clonotype was detected only a few times. The rearrangement links TRBV5-4 to TRBJ1-2; D is undetermined. The germline CDR1 and CDR2 sequences are SGHNT and YYREEE (reference sequence). The CDR3 length is 13 residues. Trimming took off 3 bases at V and 8 bases at J, with 14 bases between the two ends. The CDR3 DNA reads as TGTGCCAGCAGCTCGCCAGTGGTACTAGGCTACACCTTC. This codes for CASSSPVVLGYTF.

On this clonotype itself: A single base separates this from a much larger clone, so it may be a read error. The chain links TRBV18 to TRBJ1-2; 9 bases agree with TRBD1. J was trimmed by 5 bases and V by 3 bases; bases with no gene match: 7. The CDR3 has 15 residues. Germline CDR1 is KGHSH and CDR2 is LQKENI. CDR3 coding DNA: TGTGCCAGCTCACCGCGACAGGGGGAGCAATATGGCTACACCTTC. The encoded protein is CASSPRQGEQYGYTF.

V usage is TRBV12-3 or TRBV12-4 and J usage is TRBJ2-7, with 7 bases identical to TRBD2. V lost 8 bases to trimming and J lost 3 bases; unmatched junction nucleotides: 10. CDR3 length: 14 residues. CDR3 bases: TGTGCCAGCGGTTCGGGCTCTAGCGGCTACGAGCAGTACTTC. The encoded protein is CASGSGSSGYEQYF.

This clonotype was picked up many times. This chain joins TRBV28 and TRBJ1-1; TRBD1 agrees at 11 bases. CDR1 is MDHEN, CDR2 SYDVKM, per germline. The V gene end was trimmed by 9 bases and the J gene end by 3 bases; junction bases not matched to a gene: 6. CDR3 length equals 14 residues. The CDR3, as DNA: TGTGCCAGTCTACCGGGACAGGGGGACACTGAAGCTTTCTTT. Protein: CASLPGQGDTEAFF.

The CDR3 spells CASSLVTGLYVTQYF. CDR3 bases: TGTGCCAGCAGTTTGGTCACGGGGCTATACGTTACGCAGTATTTT. This rearrangement joins TRBV12-3 or TRBV12-4 to TRBJ2-3; perhaps D is TRBD1 or TRBD2 (5 bases each). The ends were cut back, 3 bases at V and 8 bases at J, with 18 bases in the middle. The CDR3 covers 15 residues.

This clonotype was observed a handful of times. The genes are TRBV4-1 and TRBJ1-2, with D unclear. With 1 base removed from V and 13 bases from J, the gap between germline ends came to 19 bases. CDR3 size: 14 residues. The V gene's germline CDR1 is MGHRA and CDR2 YSYEKL. CDR3 amino acids: CASSQVGTSDPSTF. The DNA of the CDR3 is TGCGCCAGCAGCCAAGTAGGAACATCCGATCCCTCCACCTTC.

This clonotype was counted many times. The V and J genes are TRBV7-9 and TRBJ2-3; 7 bases line up with TRBD1. J lost 5 bases, V lost 5 bases, and 10 bases had no gene match. CDR3 length: 15 residues. Germline CDR1 reads SEHNR; CDR2 reads FQNEAQ (reference sequence). The CDR3 DNA reads as TGTGCCAGCAGCCCCGGGACAGACTCCAAAGATACGCAGTATTTT. This codes for CASSPGTDSKDTQYF.

J is TRBJ1-1 and V is TRBV12-3 or TRBV12-4; tentative D call: TRBD1 (6 bases). The CDR3 sequence is 12 residues long. The V end lost 10 bases, the J end lost 10 bases, and 19 bases lay between the germline ends. The CDR3 reads CANGKGGTRAFF. CDR3 DNA: TGTGCCAACGGAAAAGGGGGGACCAGAGCTTTCTTT.